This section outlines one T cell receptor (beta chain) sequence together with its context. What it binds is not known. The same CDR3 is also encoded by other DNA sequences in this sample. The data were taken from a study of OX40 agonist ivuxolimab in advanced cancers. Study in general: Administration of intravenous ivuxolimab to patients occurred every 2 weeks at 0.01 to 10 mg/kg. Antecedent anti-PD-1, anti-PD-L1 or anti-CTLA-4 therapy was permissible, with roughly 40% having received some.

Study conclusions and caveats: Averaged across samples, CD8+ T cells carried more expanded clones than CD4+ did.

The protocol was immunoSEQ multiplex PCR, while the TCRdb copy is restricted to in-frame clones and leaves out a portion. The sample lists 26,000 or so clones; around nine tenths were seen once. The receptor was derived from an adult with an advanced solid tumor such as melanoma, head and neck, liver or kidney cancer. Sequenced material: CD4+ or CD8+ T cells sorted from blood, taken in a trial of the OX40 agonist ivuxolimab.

The CDR3 sequence: CASSETSGISYEQYF. For the CDR3, the DNA is TGTGCCAGCAGTGAGACTAGCGGAATCTCCTACGAGCAGTACTTC. The chain combines TRBV6-1 with TRBJ2-7; 9 bases align to TRBD2. The CDR3 is made up of 15 amino acids. The J segment lost 0 bases and the V segment lost 3 bases, leaving 3 bases of the junction unmatched. The germline V gene has CDR1 MNHNS and CDR2 SASEGT.